What follows are 11 T cell receptor beta chains derived from one specimen sequenced in a study of monozygotic twins with inflammatory bowel disease. With the 5' RACE reads reprocessed, TCRdb shows one record per CDR3 protein and no DNA. The repertoire table contains approximately 380,000 distinct CDR3 sequences. The sample was blood. The origin of the receptors is a human donor with ulcerative colitis or Crohn's disease, or a healthy co-twin of an affected twin (not recorded which).

The chain is built from TRBV20-1 and TRBJ2-6. The V gene's germline CDR1 is DFQATT and CDR2 SNEGSKA (reference sequence). There are 16 residues in the CDR3. The CDR3 sequence: CSARDFDRSGANVLTF.

CDR3 sequence: CASSPSDRPYNEQFF. V usage is TRBV18 and J usage is TRBJ2-1; there is no DNA to check the TCRdb D call of TRBD1. The germline V gene encodes CDR1 KGHSH and CDR2 LQKENI. This CDR3 region has 15 residues.

The rearrangement joins TRBV23-1 to TRBJ2-2; the TCRdb call, TRBD1, lacks DNA for checking. TRBV23-1 qualifies as an ORF whose function is uncertain. The CDR3 is 16 residues long. CDR3 sequence reads: CASCKVSGQNTGELFF.

The CDR3 protein is CASSLGGNGQFF. The chain joins TRBV7-6 to TRBJ2-1; the D call from TCRdb, TRBD1, cannot be confirmed without DNA. There are 12 residues in the CDR3. The germline V gene has CDR1 SGHVS and CDR2 FNYEAQ.

The rearrangement joins TRBV4-3 to TRBJ2-3; the TCRdb D gene call, TRBD2, has no DNA to confirm it. There are 18 residues in the CDR3. Germline V lookup: CDR1 LGHNA, CDR2 YSLEER. CDR3 in amino acids: CASSQGYSGGASTDTQYF.

The chain carries TRBV7-6 and TRBJ2-2; TCRdb reports TRBD1, a call that lacks DNA to check it against. Looked up from germline, CDR1 is SGHVS and CDR2 is FNYEAQ. This CDR3 spans 16 amino acids. CDR3 region: CASSRSGTENTGELFF.

This sequence joins TRBV6-2 or TRBV6-3 and TRBJ1-2; TCRdb designates TRBD1, a call that cannot be tested without DNA. CDR1 is MNHEY and CDR2 is SVGEGT in the germline V gene. The CDR3 totals 13 residues. The CDR3 loop is CASSYSGHPGYTF.

This chain uses TRBV18 with TRBJ2-2; TCRdb indicates TRBD1, and absent DNA this call remains unverified. The CDR3 length is 16 residues. Germline V lookup: CDR1 KGHSH, CDR2 LQKENI. CDR3 residues: CASRPGQGLNTGELFF.

J is TRBJ2-5 and V is TRBV5-1; as DNA is missing, the TRBD1 call by TCRdb cannot be tested. The CDR3 is 15 residues long. CDR1 is SGHRS and CDR2 is YFSETQ in the germline V gene. The CDR3 loop is CASSLTGAIQETQYF.

The chain uses TRBV7-2 and TRBJ2-7; checking the TCRdb D call of TRBD2 is not possible without DNA. This CDR3 is 15 amino acids long. From germline, CDR1 is SGHTA and CDR2 FQGNSA. This CDR3 reads CASSSLAGGPHEQYF.

V gene TRBV20-1 combines with J gene TRBJ2-7; TCRdb returns TRBD2, unconfirmable since there is no DNA. Germline V gene sequence: CDR1 DFQATT, CDR2 SNEGSKA (reference sequence). The CDR3 sequence is 14 residues long. The CDR3 here is CSATPGLAPYEQYF.